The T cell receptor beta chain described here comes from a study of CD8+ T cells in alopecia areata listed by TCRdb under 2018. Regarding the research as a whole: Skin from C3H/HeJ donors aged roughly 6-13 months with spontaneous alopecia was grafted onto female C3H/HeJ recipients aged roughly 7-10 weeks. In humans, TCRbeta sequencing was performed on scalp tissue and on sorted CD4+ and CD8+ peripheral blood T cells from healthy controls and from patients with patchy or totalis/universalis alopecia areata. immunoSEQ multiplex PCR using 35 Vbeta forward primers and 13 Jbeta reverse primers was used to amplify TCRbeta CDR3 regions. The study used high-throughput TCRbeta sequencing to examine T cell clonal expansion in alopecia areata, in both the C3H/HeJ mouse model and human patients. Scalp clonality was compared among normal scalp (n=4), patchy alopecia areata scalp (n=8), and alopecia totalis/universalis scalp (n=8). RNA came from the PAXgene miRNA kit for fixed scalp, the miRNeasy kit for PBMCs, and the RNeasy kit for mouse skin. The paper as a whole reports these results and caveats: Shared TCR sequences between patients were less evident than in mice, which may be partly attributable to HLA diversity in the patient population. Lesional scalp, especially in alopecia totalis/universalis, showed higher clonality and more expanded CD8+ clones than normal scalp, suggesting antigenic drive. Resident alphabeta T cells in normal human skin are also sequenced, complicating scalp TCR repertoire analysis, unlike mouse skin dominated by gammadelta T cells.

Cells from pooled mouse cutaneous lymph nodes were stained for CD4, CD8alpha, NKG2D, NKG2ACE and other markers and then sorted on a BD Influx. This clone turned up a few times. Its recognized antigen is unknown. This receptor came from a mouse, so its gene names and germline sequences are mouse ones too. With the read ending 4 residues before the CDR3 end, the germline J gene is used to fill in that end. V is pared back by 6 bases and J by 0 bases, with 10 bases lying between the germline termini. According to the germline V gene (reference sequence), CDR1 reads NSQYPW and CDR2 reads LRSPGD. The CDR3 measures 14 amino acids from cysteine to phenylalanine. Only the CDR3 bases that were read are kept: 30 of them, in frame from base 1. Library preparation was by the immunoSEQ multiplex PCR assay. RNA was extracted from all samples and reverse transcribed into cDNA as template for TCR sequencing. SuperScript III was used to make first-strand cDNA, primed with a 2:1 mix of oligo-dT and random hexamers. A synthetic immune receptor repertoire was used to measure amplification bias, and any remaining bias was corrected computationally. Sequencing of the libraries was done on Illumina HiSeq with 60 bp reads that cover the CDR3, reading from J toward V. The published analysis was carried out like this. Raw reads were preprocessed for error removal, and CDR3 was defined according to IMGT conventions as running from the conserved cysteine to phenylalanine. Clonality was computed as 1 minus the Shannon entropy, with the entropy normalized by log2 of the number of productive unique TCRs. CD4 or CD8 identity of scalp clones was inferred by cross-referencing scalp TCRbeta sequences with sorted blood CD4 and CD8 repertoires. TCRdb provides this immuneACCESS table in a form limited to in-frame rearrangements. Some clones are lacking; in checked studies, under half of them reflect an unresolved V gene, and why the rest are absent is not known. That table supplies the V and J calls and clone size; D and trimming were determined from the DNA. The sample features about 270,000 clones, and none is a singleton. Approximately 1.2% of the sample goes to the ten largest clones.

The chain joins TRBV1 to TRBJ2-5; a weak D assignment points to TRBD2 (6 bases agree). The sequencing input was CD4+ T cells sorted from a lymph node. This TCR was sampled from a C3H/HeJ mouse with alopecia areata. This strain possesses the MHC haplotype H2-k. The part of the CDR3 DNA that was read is TGCACCTGCAGCCTCTGGGGTAACCAAGAC. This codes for CTCSLWGNQD. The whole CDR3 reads CTCSLWGNQDTQYF.